The 19 T cell receptor beta chains below were found in one sample sequenced in a study of CD8+CD57+ T cells in acquired aplastic anemia. Profiling that covered TCR beta VDJ and CDR3 relied on genomic DNA as its template. Each CDR3 protein is one row after TCRdb ran MiXCR on the reads. The profile shows roughly 190,000 distinct CDR3 sequences, around half of them singletons. Patients chosen for sequencing had CD8+CD57+ cells that had expanded, as shown by flow cytometry. The specimen sequenced was sorted CD4+, CD8+, or CD8+CD57+ T cells (not recorded which) from PBMCs. These receptors were obtained from a human donor with aplastic anemia.

For the CDR3, the DNA is TGCAGTGCTCAGGGCCCTAACTATGGCTACACCTTC. Amino acid sequence: CSAQGPNYGYTF. The V gene is TRBV20-1, the J gene TRBJ1-2; a possible D gene is TRBD1 (5 bases). V lost 5 bases and J 0 bases, leaving 7 bases between the germline ends. The germline V gene has CDR1 DFQATT and CDR2 SNEGSKA (reference sequence). The CDR3 totals 12 residues.

The chain employs TRBV9 and TRBJ2-1, with 8 positions matching TRBD2. CDR3 size: 16 residues. The junction had 2 bases not matched to a gene; V was cut back by 0 bases and J by 0 bases. Germline CDR1 is SGDLS and CDR2 is YYNGEE. The CDR3 sequence is CASSVVSGSSYNEQFF. CDR3 nucleotide sequence: TGTGCCAGCAGCGTAGTCAGCGGGAGCTCCTACAATGAGCAGTTCTTC.

This chain connects TRBV30 to TRBJ1-4; D ambiguous. The CDR3 is 11 residues long. CDR1 and CDR2 from the germline V gene are GTSNPN and SVGIG (reference sequence). V was cut by 0 bases and J by 7 bases, with 3 bases left in between. This chain's CDR3 is CAWSVGEKLFF. The CDR3 DNA is TGTGCCTGGAGTGTAGGTGAAAAACTGTTTTTT.

This rearrangement joins TRBV2 to TRBJ1-1, with a weak D call TRBD1 (5 bases). Trimming shortened V by 3 bases and J by 5 bases, and 13 bases separated the two germline ends. Germline lookup yields CDR1 SNHLY and CDR2 FYNNEI. The CDR3 has 14 residues. CDR3 sequence (DNA): TGTGCCAGCAGTGAGGGAGGGGCTTGGACTGAAGCTTTCTTT. Protein sequence: CASSEGGAWTEAFF. Complete variable domain (other parts from reference TRBV2 and TRBJ1-1): EPEVTQTPSHQVTQMGQEVILRCVPISNHLYFYWYRQILGQKVEFLVSFYNNEISEKSEIFDDQFSVERPDGSNFTLKIRSTKLEDSAMYFCASSEGGAWTEAFFGQGTRLTVV.

This rearrangement joins TRBV28 to TRBJ1-3; no firm D call. Trimming stripped 4 bases from V and 2 bases from J, with 15 bases between. Germline V gene lookup returns CDR1 MDHEN and CDR2 SYDVKM. CDR3 size: 16 residues. The CDR3 region is CASSSSAGLPGNTIYF. CDR3 sequence (DNA): TGTGCCAGCAGTTCGTCCGCGGGGTTGCCTGGAAACACCATATATTTT. The variable domain in full, with the rest retrieved from reference TRBV28 and TRBJ1-3, is DVKVTQSSRYLVKRTGEKVFLECVQDMDHENMFWYRQDPGLGLRLIYFSYDVKMKEKGDIPEGYSVSREKKERFSLILESASTNQTSMYLCASSSSAGLPGNTIYFGEGSWLTVV.

By sample fraction, this clonotype is medium-sized. The chain couples TRBV2 to TRBJ2-1, with 10 nucleotides matching TRBD2. CDR1 and CDR2 from the germline V gene are SNHLY and FYNNEI. CDR3 length: 15 residues. The V segment lost 3 bases and the J segment 9 bases; nucleotides outside the gene matches: 8. Here the CDR3 reads CASSEILAGEGEQFF. DNA of the CDR3: TGTGCCAGCAGTGAGATCCTAGCGGGAGAGGGTGAGCAGTTCTTC. Drawing the rest from reference TRBV2 and TRBJ2-1, the complete variable domain is EPEVTQTPSHQVTQMGQEVILRCVPISNHLYFYWYRQILGQKVEFLVSFYNNEISEKSEIFDDQFSVERPDGSNFTLKIRSTKLEDSAMYFCASSEILAGEGEQFFGPGTRLTVL.

This clonotype came up many times. The genes are TRBV5-1 and TRBJ2-7; TRBD2 matches 7 bases. This CDR3 has 14 amino acids. J lost 1 base, V lost 2 bases, and 3 bases had no gene match. The germline V gene has CDR1 SGHRS and CDR2 YFSETQ. The CDR3 sequence is CASSFRGSSYEQYF. The CDR3 DNA reads as TGCGCCAGCAGCTTCCGCGGGAGTTCCTACGAGCAGTACTTC.

This chain links TRBV10-1 with TRBJ2-7; D might be TRBD1 (5 bases). Trimming took 3 bases from V and 4 from J, leaving 10 bases between them. The CDR3 sequence is 13 residues long. CDR1 WNHNN and CDR2 SYGVQD come from the germline V gene (reference sequence). CDR3 nucleotide sequence: TGCGCCAGCAGTGATACTGCAGGGTACGAGCAGTACTTC. Translation gives CASSDTAGYEQYF.

The J gene is TRBJ1-3, the V gene TRBV19, with D hard to call. V gave up 7 bases and J gave up 3 bases, with 10 bases separating them. Germline CDR1 is LNHDA and CDR2 is SQIVND (reference sequence). This CDR3 is built from 13 residues. CDR3 region: CASTPEGGNTIYF. The CDR3 DNA reads TGTGCCAGTACTCCGGAGGGTGGAAACACCATATATTTT.

This clonotype was counted between two and nine times. This chain links TRBV6-2 or TRBV6-3 with TRBJ2-1; TRBD2 matches 16 bases. Germline-derived CDR1 and CDR2 are MNHEY and SVGEGT. This CDR3 spans 16 amino acids. V shed 2 bases and J 10 bases; nucleotides not matched to a gene: 5. The CDR3 here is CASSYGTSGRAREQFF. CDR3 coding DNA: TGTGCCAGCAGTTACGGGACTAGCGGGAGGGCGAGGGAGCAGTTCTTC.

CDR3 nucleotide sequence: TGCAGTGCTAGGGGGACTAGCGGGACTGGGGAGCAGTACTTC. Encoded protein: CSARGTSGTGEQYF. The rearrangement uses TRBV20-1 and TRBJ2-7; 13 bases fit TRBD2. This CDR3 spans 14 amino acids. Germline-derived CDR1 and CDR2 are DFQATT and SNEGSKA (reference sequence). The V and J ends lost 3 bases and 7 bases, in that order; junction bases with no gene match: 6.

This clonotype was observed at least ten times. The chain recombines TRBV12-3 or TRBV12-4 with TRBJ1-1; D may be TRBD1 (5 bases). The CDR3 is 13 amino acids. Trimming shortened V by 6 bases and J by 6 bases, and 14 bases separated the two germline ends. The CDR3 here is CASRYSWDAEAFF. In nucleotides, the CDR3 is TGTGCCAGCAGATATTCCTGGGACGCTGAAGCTTTCTTT.

CDR3: CASSERVNGNTIYF. The CDR3 region has the DNA TGTGCCAGCAGTGAACGGGTAAACGGAAACACCATATATTTT. This chain joins TRBV2 and TRBJ1-3; D not resolved. The CDR3 sequence is 14 residues long. Germline-derived CDR1 and CDR2 are SNHLY and FYNNEI. V dropped 2 bases and J dropped 4 bases, with 9 bases sitting between them.

The chain couples TRBV29-1 to TRBJ2-4; D is undetermined. With 6 bases removed from V and 9 bases from J, the gap between germline ends came to 12 bases. Germline V lookup: CDR1 SQVTM, CDR2 ANQGSEA. CDR3 size: 11 residues. The CDR3 DNA sequence: TGCAGCGTGGTGGATCGGAGCATTCAGTACTTC. Translating gives CSVVDRSIQYF. The full variable domain, with the rest looked up from reference TRBV29-1 and TRBJ2-4, is SAVISQKPSRDICQRGTSLTIQCQVDSQVTMMFWYRQQPGQSLTLIATANQGSEATYESGFVIDKFPISRPNLTFSTLTVSNMSPEDSSIYLCSVVDRSIQYFGAGTRLSVL.

This clonotype was recorded a few times. This chain joins TRBV7-9 and TRBJ2-5; D possibly corresponds to TRBD2 (6 bases). Per germline, CDR1 SEHNR and CDR2 FQNEAQ (reference sequence). Trimming took 11 bases from V and 3 from J, leaving 16 bases between them. The CDR3 extends over 13 amino acids. The DNA of the CDR3 is TGTGCCGGTACCGGGACTTCCAAAGAGACCCAGTACTTC. It encodes CAGTGTSKETQYF.

This clonotype showed up many times. The V gene is TRBV9, the J gene TRBJ1-2; D not resolved. Germline V lookup: CDR1 SGDLS, CDR2 YYNGEE. CDR3 length: 14 residues. V was trimmed by 0 bases and J by 5 bases, leaving 11 bases between them. The CDR3 is CASSVDKGRYGYTF. CDR3 DNA sequence: TGTGCCAGCAGCGTAGATAAAGGGCGGTATGGCTACACCTTC.

The gene calls are TRBV10-3 and TRBJ2-5, with 8 bases matching TRBD2. Germline V gives CDR1 ENHRY, CDR2 SYGVKD. V shed 3 bases and J 3 bases; nucleotides not matched to a gene: 9. This CDR3 contains 16 residues. In DNA form, the CDR3 reads TGTGCCATCAGTGAAAGGGCGGGGGGCAATAAAGAGACCCAGTACTTC. Translation: CAISERAGGNKETQYF.

This clonotype was picked up many times. The chain joins TRBV6-1 to TRBJ1-6, with D maybe TRBD1 (5 bases). The V and J ends lost 6 bases and 10 bases respectively, with 19 bases between them. The CDR3 loop spans 15 amino acids. The germline CDR1 and CDR2 sequences are MNHNS and SASEGT. Here the CDR3 reads CASSSRREGNSPLHF. For the CDR3, the DNA is TGTGCCAGCAGCTCGAGACGGGAGGGGAACTCACCCCTCCACTTT.

This clonotype came up many times. V gene TRBV5-8 combines with J gene TRBJ2-3; D could derive from TRBD1 or TRBD2 (6 bases each). This CDR3 has 15 amino acids. V was trimmed by 5 bases and J by 3 bases, leaving 16 bases between them. Looked up from germline, CDR1 is SGHTS and CDR2 is YDEGEE. The CDR3 protein is CASSLLTGRTDTQYF. The CDR3, as DNA: TGTGCCAGCAGTCTATTAACAGGGAGGACAGATACGCAGTATTTT. Together with reference TRBV5-8 and TRBJ2-3, the CDR3 gives the full variable domain: EAGVTQSPTHLIKTRGQQATLRCSPISGHTSVYWYQQALGLGLQFLLWYDEGEERNRGNFPPRFSGRQFPNYSSELNVNALELEDSALYLCASSLLTGRTDTQYFGPGTRLTVL.